Shown below are 16 T cell receptor beta chains from a single sample sequenced in a study of blood T cell repertoires in COVID-19. Method: immunoSEQ multiplex PCR; TCRdb's copy keeps in-frame clones and lacks some. The sample comprises around 230,000 clones, 65% to 85% of which are singletons, and more than 25% rests with the top ten. Sequencing was done on a sample of peripheral blood. Receptor source: a man between 40 and 49 years old with acute or convalescent COVID-19.

V gene TRBV7-2 combines with J gene TRBJ2-7, with TRBD1 matching 7 bases. Germline V gene lookup returns CDR1 SGHTA and CDR2 FQGNSA. V shed 4 bases and J 3 bases; nucleotides not matched to a gene: 6. The CDR3 is 14 amino acids. CDR3 loop: CASSSQGEFYEQYF. CDR3 coding DNA: TGTGCCAGCAGCTCTCAGGGGGAATTCTACGAGCAGTACTTC.

This chain connects TRBV3-1 (or the pseudogene TRBV3-2) to TRBJ1-5, with 7 positions matching TRBD1. J was trimmed by 7 bases and V by 0 bases; bases with no gene match: 3. The CDR3 runs 14 residues. Germline V gene lookup returns CDR1 LGHDT and CDR2 YNNKEL (reference sequence). The CDR3 sequence: CASSQDRGRQPQHF. CDR3 in DNA: TGTGCCAGCAGCCAAGACAGGGGGAGGCAGCCCCAGCATTTT.

V is TRBV3-1 (or the pseudogene TRBV3-2) and J is TRBJ1-1, with D perhaps matching TRBD1 (5 bases). Between the trimmed V and J ends, which lost 1 base and 11 bases, there was a span of 17 bases. Per germline, CDR1 LGHDT and CDR2 YNNKEL (reference sequence). The CDR3 length is 14 residues. CDR3 in amino acids: CASSQAGQGDRAFF. CDR3 DNA sequence: TGTGCCAGCAGCCAAGCAGGGCAGGGTGATAGGGCTTTCTTT.

V gene TRBV3-1 (or the pseudogene TRBV3-2) combines with J gene TRBJ2-7; D is unclear. The V end lost 0 bases, the J end lost 3 bases, and 12 bases lay between the germline ends. The CDR3 spans 15 residues. Germline CDR1 LGHDT, CDR2 YNNKEL (reference sequence). The DNA of the CDR3 is TGTGCCAGCAGCCAAGAAGTGACCGCGGTCTACGAGCAGTACTTC. It is translated as CASSQEVTAVYEQYF.

There are a few counts of this clone. V gene TRBV9 combines with J gene TRBJ2-7; 7 bases align to TRBD1. The germline gives CDR1 SGDLS, CDR2 YYNGEE. The J segment lost 2 bases and the V segment lost 0 bases, leaving 5 bases of the junction unmatched. This CDR3 is built from 15 residues. The CDR3 region has the DNA TGTGCCAGCAGCGTAGTACCGGGACAGACCTACGAGCAGTACTTC. Translation: CASSVVPGQTYEQYF. The whole variable domain, remainder taken from reference TRBV9 and TRBJ2-7, is DSGVTQTPKHLITATGQRVTLRCSPRSGDLSVYWYQQSLDQGLQFLIQYYNGEERAKGNILERFSAQQFPDLHSELNLSSLELGDSALYFCASSVVPGQTYEQYFGPGTRLTVT.

The chain joins TRBV12-5 to TRBJ2-3, with D possibly matching TRBD1 (5 bases). The length of the CDR3 is 18 residues. Germline CDR1 reads LGHNT; CDR2 reads FRNRAP. V lost 2 bases and J lost 1, with 19 bases in between. CDR3 sequence reads: CASGLRNPRALGTDTQYF. Written as DNA, the CDR3 is TGTGCTAGTGGTTTGCGGAACCCCAGGGCCTTAGGCACAGATACGCAGTATTTT.

The chain uses TRBV19 and TRBJ1-5, with 8 positions matching TRBD1. V shed 5 bases, J shed 6 bases, and the junction held 6 bases outside the gene matches. Per the germline V gene, CDR1 is LNHDA and CDR2 is SQIVND (reference sequence). This CDR3 has 14 residues. CDR3 sequence reads: CASSADRVLQPQHF. Written as DNA, the CDR3 is TGTGCCAGTAGTGCGGACAGGGTCCTTCAGCCCCAGCATTTT.

The CDR3 protein is CASSPLGQGPIYF. In nucleotides, the CDR3 is TGTGCCAGCAGCCCCTTGGGTCAGGGGCCCATATATTTT. The rearrangement joins TRBV9 to TRBJ1-3; possible D gene TRBD1, 6 bases. The CDR3 extends over 13 amino acids. V shed 4 bases and J shed 11 bases, with 16 bases lying between them. Germline CDR1 reads SGDLS; CDR2 reads YYNGEE.

This chain uses TRBV4-1 with TRBJ2-2; 9 bases align to TRBD2. After removal of 2 bases from V and 1 base from J, the junction contained 8 bases not matched to a gene. The CDR3 totals 18 residues. Germline V gene sequence: CDR1 MGHRA, CDR2 YSYEKL. The CDR3 nucleotides are TGCGCCAGCAGCCAACGCCCGGGACTAGCACAGAACACCGGGGAGCTGTTTTTT. It is translated as CASSQRPGLAQNTGELFF.

The chain joins TRBV4-2 to TRBJ2-6; 11 nucleotides line up with TRBD1. This CDR3 comprises 17 residues. The V gene end was trimmed by 1 base and the J gene end by 2 bases; junction bases not matched to a gene: 1. Germline V CDR1 and CDR2: LGHNA, YNFKEQ. DNA for the CDR3: TGTGCCAGCAGCCAAGGGACAGGGGGCCCTGGGGCCAACGTCCTGACTTTC. Its protein is CASSQGTGGPGANVLTF.

The chain is built from TRBV5-4 and TRBJ2-2; perhaps TRBD2 as D (6 bases). Per the germline V gene, CDR1 is SGHNT and CDR2 is YYREEE (reference sequence). V was trimmed by 3 bases and J by 7 bases, leaving 19 bases between them. This CDR3 spans 16 amino acids. The CDR3 sequence: CASSWAQVAGSGELFF. As DNA, the CDR3 is TGTGCCAGCAGCTGGGCCCAGGTCGCGGGAAGCGGGGAGCTGTTTTTT.

The V gene is TRBV7-9, the J gene TRBJ1-4, with D possibly matching TRBD1 (5 bases). Trimming cost V 3 bases and J 2 bases, with 10 bases left between them. CDR1 is SEHNR, CDR2 FQNEAQ, per germline (reference sequence). The CDR3 has 15 amino acids. In DNA form, the CDR3 reads TGTGCCAGCAGCTTCGGGGGGAATACTAATGAAAAACTGTTTTTT. Protein: CASSFGGNTNEKLFF.

CDR3 in amino acids: CASSFERAFF. The CDR3 DNA sequence: TGTGCCAGCAGCTTCGAGAGGGCTTTCTTT. This chain connects TRBV7-2 to TRBJ1-1; no definite D call. Trimming removed 3 bases at V and 11 bases at J, with 7 bases between. From germline, CDR1 is SGHTA and CDR2 FQGNSA. This CDR3 spans 10 amino acids.

The J gene is TRBJ1-3, the V gene TRBV5-5; D not certain. The germline gives CDR1 SGHKS, CDR2 YYEKEE (reference sequence). The ends were cut back, 1 base at V and 0 bases at J, with 8 bases in the middle. CDR3 length: 15 residues. Written as DNA, the CDR3 is TGTGCCAGCAGCTTGACACCTTACTCTGGAAACACCATATATTTT. The encoded protein is CASSLTPYSGNTIYF.

The chain couples TRBV20-1 to TRBJ1-1; unclear D gene. The CDR3 is made up of 11 amino acids. Looked up from germline, CDR1 is DFQATT and CDR2 is SNEGSKA (reference sequence). Trimming left V 3 bases short and J 6 bases short, with 8 bases between. CDR3 region: CSASEQPEAFF. CDR3 coding DNA: TGCAGTGCTAGCGAACAGCCTGAAGCTTTCTTT.

This chain connects TRBV19 to TRBJ1-5; 9 bases line up with TRBD1. The CDR3 sequence is 14 residues long. Trimming cost V 4 bases and J 2 bases; bases outside gene matches: 0. The germline V gene encodes CDR1 LNHDA and CDR2 SQIVND (reference sequence). CDR3 sequence reads: CASSRTGGNQPQHF. The DNA for the CDR3 is TGTGCCAGTAGTAGGACAGGGGGCAATCAGCCCCAGCATTTT.